The clone carrying this T cell receptor beta chain showed up just a few times. This record belongs to a study of blood T cell repertoires in COVID-19. Study information: The United States, Italy and Spain provided the acute and convalescent COVID-19 samples. T cells, B-cell-depleted T cells, or PBMCs provided the cDNA or gDNA that served as material.

V was clipped by 0 bases and J by 3 bases, with 3 bases between them. Germline V gene data show CDR1 as SGHAT and CDR2 as FQNNGV. CDR3 length: 12 residues. Per the study methods: Counts of nucleated cells, estimated from reference gene primer amplification, were obtained. The method was immunoSEQ multiplex PCR; TCRdb's version includes in-frame clones alone and lacks a portion of them. V and J calls and clone size follow that table, whereas D and trimming were derived from the DNA. The data contain 95,000 to 100,000 clones, over 80% of them singletons. Sequencing was carried out using peripheral blood. This receptor was obtained from a man aged 50 to 59 with acute or convalescent COVID-19. The chain couples TRBV11-2 to TRBJ2-7; D unresolved. CDR3 protein: CASSLDGYEQYF. CDR3 nucleotides: TGTGCCAGCAGCTTAGACGGCTACGAGCAGTACTTC.